This T cell receptor beta chain was recovered during a study of Ad26.COV2.S vaccination and SARS-CoV-2 variants. For the study at large: Donor got 5x10^10 or 1x10^11 viral particles of Ad26.COV2.S.

TCRdb keeps only in-frame clones here, not all; method: immunoSEQ multiplex PCR. The table includes roughly 270,000 clones, about 90% detected once. Turning to this clone: No antigen is known for it.

The germline CDR1 and CDR2 sequences are MNHEY and SVGEGT. CDR3 length equals 14 residues. Trimming at V came to 6 bases and at J to 1 base, leaving 3 bases not matched to a gene. Documented treatment: about 20 received Ad26.COV2.S at low or high dose, single or two shots; 5 received placebo; per-sample allocation not given. Sampling occurred on day 63 after the first vaccine or placebo injection. Study outcomes and limitations: TCR breadth and depth analyses may have underestimated total T cell responses. Substantial breadth was reportedly displayed by spike-specific CD8+ and CD4+ T cell responses after vaccination. Placebo recipients had lower spike-specific TCR breadth than vaccine recipients.

V usage is TRBV6-2 or TRBV6-3 and J usage is TRBJ1-5; the match to TRBD1 covers 7 bases. Sequenced here: peripheral blood, sampled in a trial of Ad26.COV2.S vaccine versus placebo. The receptor was isolated from a person aged 18-60 years who received the Ad26.COV2.S COVID-19 vaccine or a placebo. CDR3 amino acids: CASSQGDSNQPQHF. The CDR3 coding sequence is TGTGCCAGCAGCCAGGGGGACAGCAATCAGCCCCAGCATTTT.